The text below deals with one T cell receptor beta chain. The antigen remains undetermined. The sort gate was single viable CD3+CD4+CD8-CD45RO+ cells for memory CD4+ T cells. Here immunoSEQ multiplex PCR was the method, and the copy in TCRdb shows in-frame clones only, minus some. Found here are about 43,000 clones, roughly 73% of them singletons; the top ten hold around 0.61%. There are 13 residues in the CDR3. Between the trimmed V and J ends, which lost 3 bases and 4 bases, there was a span of 7 bases. CDR1 is SGHVS and CDR2 is FNYEAQ in the germline V gene. The data are from a study of memory CD4+ T cells and cytomegalovirus serostatus. Study summary: Healthy Belgian adult donors included 9 or 10 CMV-positive and more than 20 CMV-negative people.

Study observations and caveats: Suggested: most of the CMV-linked TCR signature lies in CD4+ memory cells. Median bootstrapped AUC for CMV status was about 0.96 originally, 0.9 to 0.93 US-trained.

The receptor was isolated from an adult in good health and CMV-seronegative. Sequenced input: memory CD4+ T cells from blood. V usage is TRBV7-6 and J usage is TRBJ1-5; maybe TRBD1 (5 bases). In DNA form, the CDR3 reads TGTGCCAGCAGCTTGGGGGAAAATCAGCCCCAGCATTTT. This sequence encodes CASSLGENQPQHF. Filled out from reference TRBV7-6 and TRBJ1-5, the complete variable domain reads GAGVSQSPRYKVTKRGQDVALRCDPISGHVSLYWYRQALGQGPEFLTYFNYEAQQDKSGLPNDRFSAERPEGSISTLTIQRTEQRDSAMYRCASSLGENQPQHFGDGTRLSIL.